A selection of T cell receptor beta chains follows, all from one sample in a study of blood T cell repertoires in COVID-19. Produced via immunoSEQ multiplex PCR; TCRdb's table is partial and in-frame only. The repertoire has 250,000 or so clones, around 85% of them found once; the top ten carry nearly 9%. The material sequenced was peripheral blood. The receptors come from a man older than 75 with acute or convalescent COVID-19. The CDR3 runs from the conserved cysteine through the conserved F or W. The D gene is left open where the match is weak. Clone size is stated in some rows and not others, as once, few, many or a class when expanded.

j_gene: TRBJ2-5; v_gene: TRBV18; abundance: .; d_gene: .; CDR3aa: CASSPLGGETQYF
j_gene: TRBJ2-1; v_gene: TRBV18; abundance: .; d_gene: .; CDR3aa: CASSPRASPASQFF
j_gene: TRBJ2-7; v_gene: TRBV18; abundance: few; d_gene: .; CDR3aa: CASSRDGSSYEQYF
j_gene: TRBJ1-5; v_gene: TRBV5-1; abundance: .; d_gene: .; CDR3aa: CASRPSPGTSNQPQHF
j_gene: TRBJ2-1; v_gene: TRBV11-2; abundance: .; d_gene: .; CDR3aa: CASSSLGEVNEQFF
j_gene: TRBJ1-1; v_gene: TRBV5-6; abundance: .; d_gene: .; CDR3aa: CASSSRVRPNTEAFF
j_gene: TRBJ2-3; v_gene: TRBV29-1; abundance: .; d_gene: .; CDR3aa: CSAPSGVAEVTDTQYF
j_gene: TRBJ2-7; v_gene: TRBV12-3/TRBV12-4; abundance: .; d_gene: .; CDR3aa: CASSLQRVYEQYF
j_gene: TRBJ1-2; v_gene: TRBV2; abundance: .; d_gene: TRBD1; CDR3aa: CASRTGVGYGYTF
j_gene: TRBJ2-5; v_gene: TRBV6-2/TRBV6-3; abundance: .; d_gene: TRBD2; CDR3aa: CASSPVGEGMKTQYF
j_gene: TRBJ2-5; v_gene: TRBV27; abundance: .; d_gene: .; CDR3aa: CASSLTGSETQYF
j_gene: TRBJ2-1; v_gene: TRBV24-1; abundance: .; d_gene: TRBD2; CDR3aa: CATSDFGTSGSEDEQFF
j_gene: TRBJ1-5; v_gene: TRBV4-1; abundance: .; d_gene: .; CDR3aa: CASSQDPTYSNQPQHF
j_gene: TRBJ1-3; v_gene: TRBV5-1; abundance: .; d_gene: .; CDR3aa: CASSLYGQMINTIYF